The clone carrying this TCR beta chain has only a few counts. Antigen specificity is unknown. These data originate in a study of PD-1 blockade in classical Hodgkin lymphoma. The study's findings and limits: It was reported that newly diagnosed patients had less baseline TCR diversity than healthy donors. Some patients started nivolumab under 1 year after ASCT, and they were excluded. Significant TCR diversity gains by C4D1 occurred in CD4+ but not CD8+ cells. Why repertoires differed is undefined; disease activity or prior therapy possibly contributed.

Following autologous stem cell transplantation, relapse occurred in every patient, and exposure to brentuximab vedotin varied. Profiled with immunoSEQ multiplex PCR; TCRdb holds only in-frame clones, not every one. The top ten hold about 10% of the sample, which has roughly 14,000 clones, 55% to 70% seen once. The J segment lost 5 bases and the V segment lost 5 bases, leaving 10 bases of the junction unmatched. The CDR3 runs 16 residues. The germline gives CDR1 SGHVS, CDR2 FQNEAQ. This TCR came from a human donor with classical Hodgkin lymphoma. The V gene is TRBV7-8, the J gene TRBJ2-1; 9 bases map to TRBD2. Specimen: peripheral blood mononuclear cells (PBMCs), collected at baseline. CDR3 sequence: CASSGRRGRGNNEQFF. The CDR3 DNA sequence: TGTGCCAGCAGCGGAAGACGCGGGAGGGGCAACAATGAGCAGTTCTTC. Based on the CDR3 plus reference TRBV7-8 and TRBJ2-1, the full variable domain is GAGVSQSPRYKVAKRGQDVALRCDPISGHVSLFWYQQALGQGPEFLTYFQNEAQLDKSGLPSDRFFAERPEGSVSTLKIQRTQQEDSAVYLCASSGRRGRGNNEQFFGPGTRLTVL.